This TCR beta chain was profiled in a study of T-cell reconstitution after alpha-beta-depleted transplantation in children. Germline trimming cut 7 bases from V and 6 bases from J; bases unmatched to any gene: 11. Germline CDR1 reads MNHEY; CDR2 reads SMNVEV (reference sequence). The CDR3 is made up of 16 amino acids. For TCRbeta, the library was prepared with unique molecular identifiers. MiXCR, run by TCRdb on the PCR reads, gives a single entry per CDR3 protein. The sample shows almost 600,000 distinct CDR3 sequences, about a quarter of them seen only once. The rearrangement links TRBV27 to TRBJ2-3; 12 bases are a match to TRBD2. Sample: PBMCs, taken before TCRalphabeta/CD19-depleted stem cell transplant. The receptor was isolated from a boy in the first two years of life with Wiskott-Aldrich syndrome, due to receive a stem cell transplant. The CDR3 loop reads CASTSMTSGGLDTQYF. The CDR3 DNA follows: TGTGCCAGCACATCTATGACTAGCGGGGGCCTCGATACGCAGTATTTT.